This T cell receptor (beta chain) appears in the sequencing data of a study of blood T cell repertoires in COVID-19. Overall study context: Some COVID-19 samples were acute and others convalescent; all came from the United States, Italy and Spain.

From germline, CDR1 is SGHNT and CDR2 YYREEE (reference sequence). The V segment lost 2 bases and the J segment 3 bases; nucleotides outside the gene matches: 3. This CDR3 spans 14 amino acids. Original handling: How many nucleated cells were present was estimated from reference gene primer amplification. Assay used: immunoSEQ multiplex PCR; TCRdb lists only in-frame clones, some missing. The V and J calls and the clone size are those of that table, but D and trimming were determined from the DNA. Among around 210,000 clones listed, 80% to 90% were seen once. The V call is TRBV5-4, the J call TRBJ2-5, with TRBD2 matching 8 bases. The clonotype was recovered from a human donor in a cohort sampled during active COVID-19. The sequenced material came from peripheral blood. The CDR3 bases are TGTGCCAGCAGCTTCCGGGGGGGGGAAGAGACCCAGTACTTC. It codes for CASSFRGGEETQYF.